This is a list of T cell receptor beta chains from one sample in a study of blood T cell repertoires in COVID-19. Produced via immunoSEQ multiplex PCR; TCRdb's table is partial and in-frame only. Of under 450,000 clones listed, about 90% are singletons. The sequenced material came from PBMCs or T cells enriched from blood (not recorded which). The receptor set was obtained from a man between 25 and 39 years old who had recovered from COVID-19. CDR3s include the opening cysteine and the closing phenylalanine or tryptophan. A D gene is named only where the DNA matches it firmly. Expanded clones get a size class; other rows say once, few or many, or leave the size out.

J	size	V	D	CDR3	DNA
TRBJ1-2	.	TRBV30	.	CAWLRGEDGYGYTF	TGTGCCTGGTTAAGAGGGGAGGACGGCTATGGCTACACCTTC
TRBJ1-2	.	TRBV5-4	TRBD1	CASSLETGGEGYTF	TGTGCCAGCAGCTTGGAAACAGGGGGTGAAGGCTACACCTTC
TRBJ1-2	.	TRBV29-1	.	CSVALGGDYGYTF	TGCAGCGTTGCTCTCGGGGGGGACTATGGCTACACCTTC
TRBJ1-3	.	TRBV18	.	CASSPGQTSGNTIYF	TGTGCCAGCTCACCCGGACAGACCTCTGGAAACACCATATATTTT
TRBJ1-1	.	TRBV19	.	CASRTSRDTEAFF	TGTGCCAGTAGGACTTCCAGAGACACTGAAGCTTTCTTT
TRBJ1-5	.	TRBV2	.	CASSEKFAVTQPQHF	TGTGCCAGCAGCGAAAAATTCGCGGTAACGCAGCCCCAGCATTTT
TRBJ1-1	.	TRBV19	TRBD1	CASSIQLGTGGRTEAFF	TGTGCCAGTAGTATCCAACTTGGGACAGGGGGGCGCACTGAAGCTTTCTTT
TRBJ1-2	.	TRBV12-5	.	CASAPLSFYGYTF	TGTGCTAGTGCTCCGTTAAGCTTCTATGGCTACACCTTC
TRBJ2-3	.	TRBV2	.	CASSFNTGLGTDTQYF	TGTGCCAGCAGCTTTAACACAGGGTTAGGCACAGATACGCAGTATTTT
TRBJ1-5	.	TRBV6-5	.	CASRRDISNQPQHF	TGTGCCAGCAGGAGGGACATTAGCAATCAGCCCCAGCATTTT
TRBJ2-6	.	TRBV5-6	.	CASNSPSSGANVLTF	TGTGCCAGCAACTCACCAAGCTCTGGGGCCAACGTCCTGACTTTC
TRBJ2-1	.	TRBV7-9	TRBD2	CALRGVPEQFF	TGTGCCTTACGGGGGGTACCTGAGCAGTTCTTC
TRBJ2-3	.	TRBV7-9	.	CASSRRGVGDGRTDTQYF	TGTGCCAGCAGCCGCCGGGGTGTTGGTGACGGACGCACAGATACGCAGTATTTT
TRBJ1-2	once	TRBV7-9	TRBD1	CASGTGDTGYTF	TGTGCCAGCGGAACAGGGGATACTGGCTACACCTTC
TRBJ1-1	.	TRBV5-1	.	CASSFILNTEAFF	TGCGCCAGCAGCTTTATTTTGAACACTGAAGCTTTCTTT
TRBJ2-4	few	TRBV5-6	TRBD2	CASSLFQGGGKNIQYF	TGTGCCAGCAGCTTGTTTCAGGGCGGGGGCAAAAACATTCAGTACTTC
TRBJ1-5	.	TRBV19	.	CASSPLGSGNQPQHF	TGTGCCAGTTCCCCCTTGGGCTCCGGCAATCAGCCCCAGCATTTT
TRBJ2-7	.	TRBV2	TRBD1	CASSRDRGYEQYF	TGTGCCAGCAGCCGGGACAGGGGGTACGAGCAGTACTTC
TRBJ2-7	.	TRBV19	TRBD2	CASSSGGTYEQYF	TGTGCCAGTAGCTCGGGGGGAACCTACGAGCAGTACTTC
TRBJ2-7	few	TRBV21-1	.	CATTRDRAYEQYF	TGTGCCACCACCCGGGACAGGGCCTACGAGCAGTACTTC
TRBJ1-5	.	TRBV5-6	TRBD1	CASSLAGQASNQPQHF	TGTGCCAGCAGCTTGGCGGGACAGGCATCCAATCAGCCCCAGCATTTT
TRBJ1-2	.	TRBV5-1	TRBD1	CASSPTGTGVYYGYTF	TGCGCCAGCAGCCCTACCGGGACAGGGGTTTACTATGGCTACACCTTC
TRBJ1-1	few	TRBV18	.	CASSPNTGRTEAFF	TGTGCCAGCTCACCGAATACAGGGCGCACTGAAGCTTTCTTT
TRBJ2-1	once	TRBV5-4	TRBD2	CASSLRGGFDNEQFF	TGTGCCAGCAGCTTGCGCGGGGGGTTCGACAATGAGCAGTTCTTC
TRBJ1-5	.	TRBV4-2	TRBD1	CASSQEGTGGPNQPQHF	TGTGCCAGCAGCCAAGAAGGGACAGGGGGGCCTAATCAGCCCCAGCATTTT
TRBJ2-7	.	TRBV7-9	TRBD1	CASSLSRGPYEQYF	TGTGCCAGCAGCTTGTCCAGGGGGCCTTACGAGCAGTACTTC
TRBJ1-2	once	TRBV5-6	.	CASSLHSGFGGYTF	TGTGCCAGCAGCTTGCATTCAGGGTTTGGAGGCTACACCTTC
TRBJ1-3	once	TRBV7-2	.	CASSLDGARGNTIYF	TGTGCCAGCAGCTTAGATGGGGCACGGGGAAACACCATATATTTT
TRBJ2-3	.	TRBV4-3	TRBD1	CASSQKTGMDTQYF	TGCGCCAGCAGCCAAAAGACAGGGATGGATACGCAGTATTTT
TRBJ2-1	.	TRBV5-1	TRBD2	CASSENLAALYNEQFF	TGCGCCAGCAGCGAGAACCTAGCGGCCCTCTACAATGAGCAGTTCTTC
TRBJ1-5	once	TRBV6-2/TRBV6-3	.	CASSSPRQPQHF	TGTGCCAGCAGCTCCCCCCGGCAGCCCCAGCATTTT
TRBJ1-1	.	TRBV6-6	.	CASSSAGVGTEAFF	TGTGCCAGCAGTTCGGCAGGGGTAGGCACTGAAGCTTTCTTT
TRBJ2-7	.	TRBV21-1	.	CASIRGASPDSYEQYF	TGTGCCAGCATTAGGGGTGCCAGTCCGGACTCCTACGAGCAGTACTTC
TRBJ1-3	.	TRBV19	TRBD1	CASSNYRGLTVTGNTIYF	TGTGCCAGTAGTAACTACAGGGGGCTGACTGTAACTGGAAACACCATATATTTT
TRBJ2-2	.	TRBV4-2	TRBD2	CASSPTKTSGTNTGELFF	TGTGCCAGCAGCCCAACCAAGACTAGCGGGACGAACACCGGGGAGCTGTTTTTT
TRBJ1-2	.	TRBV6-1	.	CASSEALGRAGGYTF	TGTGCCAGCAGTGAAGCGCTCGGCAGGGCGGGGGGCTACACCTTC
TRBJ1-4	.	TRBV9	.	CASSLAATNEKLFF	TGTGCCAGCAGCCTAGCTGCAACTAATGAAAAACTGTTTTTT
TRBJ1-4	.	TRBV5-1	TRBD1	CASRPGTALNEKLFF	TGCGCCAGCAGGCCCGGGACAGCCCTTAATGAAAAACTGTTTTTT
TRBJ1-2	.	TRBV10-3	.	CAISFQGYGYTF	TGTGCCATCTCTTTCCAGGGCTATGGCTACACCTTC
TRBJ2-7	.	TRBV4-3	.	CASSQESGSSSYEQYF	TGCGCCAGCAGCCAAGAGAGCGGGTCGAGCTCCTACGAGCAGTACTTC
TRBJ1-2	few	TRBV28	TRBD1	CASSLPTGANYGYTF	TGTGCCAGCAGTTTACCGACAGGGGCTAACTATGGCTACACCTTC
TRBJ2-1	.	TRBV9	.	CASSVERQGTNNNEQFF	TGTGCCAGCAGCGTAGAGCGACAGGGGACTAATAACAATGAGCAGTTCTTC
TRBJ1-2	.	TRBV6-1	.	CASSEFFLVSDYGYTF	TGTGCCAGCAGTGAATTTTTTTTGGTTTCGGACTATGGCTACACCTTC
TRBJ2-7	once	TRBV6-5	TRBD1	CASSQTGSLEQYF	TGTGCCAGCAGTCAGACAGGGAGCTTAGAGCAGTACTTC
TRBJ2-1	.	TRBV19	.	CASSMGGSPYNEQFF	TGTGCCAGTAGTATGGGGGGTAGTCCCTACAATGAGCAGTTCTTC
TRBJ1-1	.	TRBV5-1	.	CASSPAAANTEAFF	TGCGCCAGCAGCCCCGCGGCTGCGAACACTGAAGCTTTCTTT
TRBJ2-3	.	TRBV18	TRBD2	CASSPLAGTDTQYF	TGTGCCAGCTCACCACTAGCGGGGACAGATACGCAGTATTTT
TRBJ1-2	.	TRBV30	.	CAWSGEIGVSPNYGYTF	TGTGCCTGGAGTGGGGAAATCGGGGTCTCCCCCAACTATGGCTACACCTTC
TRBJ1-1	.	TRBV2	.	CASIWDTTFEAFF	TGTGCCAGCATCTGGGACACCACTTTTGAAGCTTTCTTT
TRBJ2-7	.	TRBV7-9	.	CASSLNRQYF	TGTGCCAGCAGCTTAAACAGGCAGTACTTC